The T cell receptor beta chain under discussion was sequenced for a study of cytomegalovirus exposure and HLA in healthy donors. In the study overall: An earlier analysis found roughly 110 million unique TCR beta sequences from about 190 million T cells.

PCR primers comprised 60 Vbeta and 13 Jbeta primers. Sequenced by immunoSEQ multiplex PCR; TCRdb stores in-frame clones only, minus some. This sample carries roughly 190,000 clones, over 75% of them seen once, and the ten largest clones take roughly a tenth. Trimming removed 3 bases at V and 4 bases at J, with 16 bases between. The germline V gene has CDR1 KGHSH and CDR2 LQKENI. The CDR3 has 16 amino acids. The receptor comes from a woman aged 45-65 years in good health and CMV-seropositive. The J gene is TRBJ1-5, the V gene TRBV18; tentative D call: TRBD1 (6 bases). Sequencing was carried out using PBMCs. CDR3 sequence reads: CASSPARQAKNQPQHF. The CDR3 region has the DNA TGTGCCAGCTCACCCGCGAGACAGGCAAAAAATCAGCCCCAGCATTTT.